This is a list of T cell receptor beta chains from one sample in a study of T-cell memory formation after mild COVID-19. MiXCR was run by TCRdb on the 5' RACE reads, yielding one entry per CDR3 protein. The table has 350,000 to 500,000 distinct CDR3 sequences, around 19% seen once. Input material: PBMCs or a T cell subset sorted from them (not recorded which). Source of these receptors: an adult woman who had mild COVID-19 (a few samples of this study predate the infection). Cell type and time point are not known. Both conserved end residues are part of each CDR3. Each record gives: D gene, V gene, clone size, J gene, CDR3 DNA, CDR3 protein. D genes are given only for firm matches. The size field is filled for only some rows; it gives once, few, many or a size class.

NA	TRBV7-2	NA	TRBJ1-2	TGTGCCAGCAGCTTAACAGGGAGCGGCTACACCTTC	CASSLTGSGYTF
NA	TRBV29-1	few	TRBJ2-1	TGCAGCGTTGAAGCATTGGACAGCTACAATGAGCAGTTCTTC	CSVEALDSYNEQFF
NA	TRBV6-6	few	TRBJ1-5	TGTGCCAGCACCACCTCCAGGACGGAGCCCCAGCATTTT	CASTTSRTEPQHF
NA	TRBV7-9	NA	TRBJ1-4	TGTGCCAGCAGCTTAAGCCCTTCGGGACCTAATGAAAAACTGTTTTTT	CASSLSPSGPNEKLFF
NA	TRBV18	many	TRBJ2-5	TGTGCCAGCTCACCACGGACAGAAGAGACCCAGTACTTC	CASSPRTEETQYF
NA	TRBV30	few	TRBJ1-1	TGTGCCTGGAGCCGAACCAGGAACACTGAAGCTTTCTTT	CAWSRTRNTEAFF
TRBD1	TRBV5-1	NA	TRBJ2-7	TGCGCCAGCAGCCATGGGACAGGGCCTTTCGAGCAGTACTTC	CASSHGTGPFEQYF
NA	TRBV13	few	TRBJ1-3	TGTGCCAGCAGCTTAGAGTCCCTGAGCTCTGGAAACACCATATATTTT	CASSLESLSSGNTIYF
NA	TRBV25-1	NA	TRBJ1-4	TGTGCCAGCAGTGCCTCAACGAGGGCAACTAATGAAAAACTGTTTTTT	CASSASTRATNEKLFF
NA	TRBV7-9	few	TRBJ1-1	TGTGCCAGCAGGGGGCCTGGGTGGAACACTGAAGCTTTCTTT	CASRGPGWNTEAFF
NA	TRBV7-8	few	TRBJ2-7	TGTGCCAGCAGCCTTTACTCCAGCTCCTACGAGCAGTACTTC	CASSLYSSSYEQYF
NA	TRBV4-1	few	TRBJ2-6	TGCGCCAGCAGCTTAGATCCGCCAGGAGTGCGTGGCTCTGGGGCCAACGTCCTGACTTTC	CASSLDPPGVRGSGANVLTF
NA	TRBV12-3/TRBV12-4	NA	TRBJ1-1	TGTGCCAGCAGTGACTACTGGAGGGCCACTGAAGCTTTCTTT	CASSDYWRATEAFF
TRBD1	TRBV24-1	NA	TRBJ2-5	TGTGCCACCAGTGATCCCGGCGGGACAGGGGAAAGGACCCAGTACTTC	CATSDPGGTGERTQYF
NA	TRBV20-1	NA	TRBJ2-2	TGCAGTGCTTTCCCCGTTTATAGGGCCGGGGAGCTGTTTTTT	CSAFPVYRAGELFF
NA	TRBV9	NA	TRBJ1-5	TGTGCCAGCAGCGTAGGTCCAGGGGTTAGTCAGCCCCAGCATTTT	CASSVGPGVSQPQHF
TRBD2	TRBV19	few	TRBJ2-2	TGTGCCAGCAACGTACTAGCGGGAGCCGGGGAGCTGTTTTTT	CASNVLAGAGELFF
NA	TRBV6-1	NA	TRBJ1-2	TGTGCCAGCAGTGAATTGTTTACTGGCGTAGCGAACTATGGCTACACCTTC	CASSELFTGVANYGYTF
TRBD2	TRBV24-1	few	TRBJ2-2	TGTGCCACCAGTGATTTGCCTAGCGGGAGCAACACCGGGGAGCTGTTTTTT	CATSDLPSGSNTGELFF
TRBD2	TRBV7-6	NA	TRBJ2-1	TGTGCCAGCAGCTTATCCACGGGACTAGCGGGGTACAATGAGCAGTTCTTC	CASSLSTGLAGYNEQFF
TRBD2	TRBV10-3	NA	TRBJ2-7	TGTGCCATCGGGGTACTAGCGGACTCCTACGAGCAGTACTTC	CAIGVLADSYEQYF
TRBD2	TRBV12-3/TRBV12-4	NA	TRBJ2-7	TGTGCCAGCAGTTTTGGGTACGCTAGCGGGAGAGCCGACGAGCAGTACTTC	CASSFGYASGRADEQYF
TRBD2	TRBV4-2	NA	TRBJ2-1	TGTGCCAGCAGCCAAGATAGAAGCGGGAGGGAGAATGAGCAGTTCTTC	CASSQDRSGRENEQFF
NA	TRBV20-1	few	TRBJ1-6	TGCAGTGCTAGAGATCAATTACTTTCGAATTCACCCCTCCACTTT	CSARDQLLSNSPLHF
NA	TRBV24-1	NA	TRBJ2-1	TGTGCCACCAGTGATTTGCAGGGAGGAGCCTACAATGAGCAGTTCTTC	CATSDLQGGAYNEQFF
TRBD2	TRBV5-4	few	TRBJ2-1	TGTGCCAGCAGTCAGCGGGAGGCCTACAATGAGCAGTTCTTC	CASSQREAYNEQFF
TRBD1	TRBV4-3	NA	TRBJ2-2	TGCGCCAGCAGCCATCACAGGGGTCCCGGGGAGCTGTTTTTT	CASSHHRGPGELFF
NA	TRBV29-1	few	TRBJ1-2	TGCAGCGTGGACGAACCGGGGACATTAGCGACTGGCTACACCTTC	CSVDEPGTLATGYTF
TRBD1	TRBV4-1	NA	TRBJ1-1	TGCGCCAGCAGCCCCATGGGACAGGGCGGCACTGAAGCTTTCTTT	CASSPMGQGGTEAFF
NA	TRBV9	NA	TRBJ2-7	TGTGCCAGCAGCGCCGGGACACAAGTCTACGAGCAGTACTTC	CASSAGTQVYEQYF
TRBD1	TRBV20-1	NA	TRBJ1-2	TGCAGTGCTAGAGCTCCGGACAGGGGCTTTCTAAGCTACACCTTC	CSARAPDRGFLSYTF
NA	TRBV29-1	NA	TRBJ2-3	TGCAGCTCCCACACAGATACGCAGTATTTT	CSSHTDTQYF
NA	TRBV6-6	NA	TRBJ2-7	TGTGCCAGCAGTCCAGGGGGGGGGCAATACGAGCAGTACTTC	CASSPGGGQYEQYF
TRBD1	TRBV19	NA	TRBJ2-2	TGTGCCAGCCGACCCGGGACAGGGCCTAAGGCCGGGGAGCTGTTTTTT	CASRPGTGPKAGELFF
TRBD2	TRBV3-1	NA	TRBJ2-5	TGTGCCAGCAGCCAAGACGGCGGGGGGGAGACCCAGTACTTC	CASSQDGGGETQYF
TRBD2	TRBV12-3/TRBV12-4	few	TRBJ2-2	TGTGCCAGCCCCCCCGCGGCGGGAGCGAACACCGGGGAGCTGTTTTTT	CASPPAAGANTGELFF